This TCR beta chain was recovered during a study of cytomegalovirus exposure and HLA in healthy donors. Study-level points and caveats: The likely origin of a cluster of highly shared sequence variants was a sequencing artifact.

In regard to this clone: What it binds is unknown.

The PCR employed 60 Vbeta primers together with 13 Jbeta primers. Using immunoSEQ multiplex PCR, the repertoire was profiled, and TCRdb retains in-frame clones only, with some absent. The sample has more than 150,000 clones, around four fifths seen once. This receptor was obtained from a young woman in good health and CMV-seronegative. The specimen sequenced was PBMCs.

CDR3 DNA sequence: TGTGCCAGCAGTCAGGGGATGGGGGACAATCAGCCCCAGCATTTT. Translated: CASSQGMGDNQPQHF. The chain carries TRBV2 and TRBJ1-5; perhaps TRBD1 as D (6 bases). V dropped 5 bases and J dropped 3 bases, with 14 bases sitting between them. This CDR3 spans 15 amino acids. From germline, CDR1 is SNHLY and CDR2 FYNNEI.